This T cell receptor beta chain was sequenced for a study of T cells after posttransplantation cyclophosphamide. Overall study findings and caveats: Later post-transplant blood repertoires were often dominated by donor CD8+ memory clones.

On this clone itself: Its antigen remains unknown.

Profiled with immunoSEQ multiplex PCR; TCRdb holds only in-frame clones, not every one. The data contain around 23,000 clones, roughly two thirds of them singletons. Trimming cost V 1 base and J 2 bases; bases outside gene matches: 12. Germline V CDR1 and CDR2: SGDLS, YYNGEE. The CDR3 covers 19 residues. The sample comprised memory CD4+ T cells sorted from PBMCs. The origin of this receptor is a woman aged 55-70 years in good health, CMV-negative, and a related stem cell transplant donor. V and J are TRBV9 and TRBJ2-1, with 10 bases matching TRBD2. The CDR3 bases are TGTGCCAGCAGCGTACTCCCTAGCGGGAGTTCGGGGCCCTACAATGAGCAGTTCTTC. Translation: CASSVLPSGSSGPYNEQFF.